The 23 T cell receptor beta chains below were found in one sample sequenced in a study of beta chain features in type 1 diabetes. The whole isolated RNA underwent reverse transcription, so sequencing captured expressed TCRB transcripts. This table comes from immunoSEQ multiplex PCR, and its TCRdb copy is limited to in-frame clones, with some not included. The profile shows 900,000 or so clones, about a sixth of them singletons. Sample: naive CD4+ T cells from blood. The receptor source for this set is a woman aged 18-29 years in good health.

The chain combines TRBV7-8 with TRBJ2-7; TRBD2 matches 13 bases. The junction had 5 bases not matched to a gene; V was cut back by 3 bases and J by 3 bases. Per germline, CDR1 SGHVS and CDR2 FQNEAQ. The CDR3 length is 16 residues. The DNA of the CDR3 is TGTGCCAGCAGCTTCCAACTAGCGGGAGGGCGCTACGAGCAGTACTTC. Protein: CASSFQLAGGRYEQYF.

This chain connects TRBV9 to TRBJ1-2; 8 nucleotides agree with TRBD1. Germline lookup yields CDR1 SGDLS and CDR2 YYNGEE. Germline trimming cut 3 bases from V and 9 bases from J; bases unmatched to any gene: 13. This CDR3 has 15 residues. For the CDR3, the DNA is TGTGCCAGCAGCGCCCTCCGGGACAGGCCTATTAGCTACACCTTC. It codes for CASSALRDRPISYTF. The complete variable domain, with remaining parts taken from reference TRBV9 and TRBJ1-2, reads DSGVTQTPKHLITATGQRVTLRCSPRSGDLSVYWYQQSLDQGLQFLIQYYNGEERAKGNILERFSAQQFPDLHSELNLSSLELGDSALYFCASSALRDRPISYTFGSGTRLTVV.

This clone appeared a few times. This chain links TRBV10-3 with TRBJ1-2, with D possibly being TRBD1 (5 bases). V lost 6 bases to trimming and J lost 5 bases, with 22 bases between them. The CDR3 consists of 16 residues. The germline CDR1 and CDR2 sequences are ENHRY and SYGVKD. The CDR3 here is CAIREVIGGLRYGYTF. The DNA for the CDR3 is TGTGCCATCAGGGAGGTTATCGGGGGATTGCGGTATGGCTACACCTTC.

In this sample, this clone turned up a few times. The chain joins TRBV18 to TRBJ2-1; possibly TRBD1 for D (6 bases). CDR1 is KGHSH and CDR2 is LQKENI in the germline V gene. The V end was cut by 5 bases, the J end by 8 bases, with 19 bases between. The CDR3 is 15 amino acids. CDR3 coding DNA: TGTGCCAGCTCAGCCACAGGGATCCAACGGCATGAGCAGTTCTTC. It codes for CASSATGIQRHEQFF.

V and J are TRBV28 and TRBJ2-7; 13 nucleotides line up with TRBD2. This CDR3 contains 15 residues. In germline, CDR1 is MDHEN, CDR2 SYDVKM. Losses at the gene ends were 4 bases for V and 3 bases for J; bases not matched to a gene: 3. CDR3 residues: CASSYGLAGVYEQYF. CDR3 coding DNA: TGTGCCAGCAGTTACGGACTAGCGGGGGTCTACGAGCAGTACTTC.

This clone has a handful of counts. This chain links TRBV7-2 with TRBJ2-1; 14 positions agree with TRBD2. The CDR3 sequence is 17 residues long. Germline V CDR1 and CDR2: SGHTA, FQGNSA. Losses at the gene ends were 5 bases for V and 5 bases for J; bases not matched to a gene: 8. CDR3 sequence: CASSPRTSGRINNEQFF. CDR3 nucleotide sequence: TGTGCCAGCAGCCCCCGGACTAGCGGGAGGATTAACAATGAGCAGTTCTTC.

This clone has just a few counts. This chain joins TRBV18 and TRBJ1-4, with a tentative D call TRBD1 (6 bases). The germline V gene has CDR1 KGHSH and CDR2 LQKENI. The V end lost 6 bases, the J end lost 8 bases, and 22 bases lay between the germline ends. This CDR3 contains 16 residues. This chain's CDR3 is CASSLRKQGVWEKLFF. The CDR3, as DNA: TGTGCCAGCTCCCTTCGGAAACAGGGCGTTTGGGAAAAACTGTTTTTT.

This CDR3 reads CASSIDLASYGYTF. For the CDR3, the DNA is TGTGCCAGTAGTATAGATCTGGCAAGCTATGGCTACACCTTC. This chain links TRBV19 with TRBJ1-2; no clear D. Trimming cost V 0 bases and J 4 bases, with 9 bases left between them. The CDR3 is 14 amino acids. The V gene's germline CDR1 is LNHDA and CDR2 SQIVND (reference sequence).

The V call is TRBV7-9, the J call TRBJ2-1, with D unresolved. Germline V lookup: CDR1 SEHNR, CDR2 FQNEAQ (reference sequence). The CDR3 extends over 15 amino acids. V gave up 4 bases and J gave up 2 bases, with 12 bases separating them. CDR3 region: CASSYHLIAYNEQFF. CDR3 sequence (DNA): TGTGCCAGCAGCTACCACCTTATCGCCTACAATGAGCAGTTCTTC.

The V and J genes are TRBV7-2 and TRBJ2-3; D ambiguous. Germline-derived CDR1 and CDR2 are SGHTA and FQGNSA. Trimming stripped 5 bases from V and 5 bases from J, with 8 bases between. There are 12 residues in the CDR3. The CDR3 region has the DNA TGTGCCAGCAGCAAAGGTATAGATACGCAGTATTTT. Residues: CASSKGIDTQYF.

This clone was recorded a few times. The rearrangement links TRBV2 to TRBJ2-1; 11 nucleotides align to TRBD2. J gave up 2 bases and V 11 bases, and 11 bases lay outside the gene matches. Germline-derived CDR1 and CDR2 are SNHLY and FYNNEI. The CDR3 consists of 16 residues. Here the CDR3 DNA reads TGTGCCGGGAACAGACTAGCGGGATATGCCTACAATGAGCAGTTCTTC. This codes for CAGNRLAGYAYNEQFF.

This clone was seen more than once but under ten times. This sequence joins TRBV19 and TRBJ2-2, with no clear D. V was trimmed by 3 bases and J by 2 bases, leaving 10 bases between them. Germline values: CDR1 LNHDA, CDR2 SQIVND (reference sequence). The CDR3 spans 15 residues. The CDR3 loop reads CASSITRRNTGELFF. CDR3 bases: TGTGCCAGTAGTATTACCAGGAGAAACACCGGGGAGCTGTTTTTT.

This clone turned up a few times. The gene calls are TRBV19 and TRBJ2-5; D remains unclear. Trimming took 3 bases from V and 5 from J, leaving 13 bases between them. Germline V gives CDR1 LNHDA, CDR2 SQIVND (reference sequence). This CDR3 is built from 14 residues. CDR3 DNA sequence: TGTGCCAGTAGTATCTGGGGTGGGTCGGAGACCCAGTACTTC. Protein sequence: CASSIWGGSETQYF.

The chain couples TRBV9 to TRBJ2-5; D is ambiguous. CDR1 and CDR2 (germline): SGDLS, YYNGEE. Trimming stripped 4 bases from V and 1 base from J, with 14 bases between. The CDR3 consists of 15 residues. This chain's CDR3 is CASSPNPSAQETQYF. CDR3 in DNA: TGTGCCAGCAGCCCGAATCCGTCGGCCCAAGAGACCCAGTACTTC. Full variable domain (rest looked up from reference TRBV9 and TRBJ2-5): DSGVTQTPKHLITATGQRVTLRCSPRSGDLSVYWYQQSLDQGLQFLIQYYNGEERAKGNILERFSAQQFPDLHSELNLSSLELGDSALYFCASSPNPSAQETQYFGPGTRLLVL.

The rearrangement uses TRBV11-2 and TRBJ2-4; tentatively, D is TRBD1 (5 bases). V lost 3 bases and J lost 7, with 16 bases in between. Germline-derived CDR1 and CDR2 are SGHAT and FQNNGV. The CDR3 has 15 amino acids. Written as DNA, the CDR3 is TGTGCCAGCAGCTTCCGCGAGGTGGCAGGGAACATTCAGTACTTC. It specifies CASSFREVAGNIQYF.

This clone was seen only a few times. The chain links TRBV2 to TRBJ2-1; maybe TRBD2 (5 bases). V lost 6 bases, J lost 4 bases, and 10 bases lay in between. From germline, CDR1 is SNHLY and CDR2 FYNNEI. The CDR3 totals 13 residues. CDR3 region: CASRRTLYNEQFF. CDR3 nucleotide sequence: TGTGCCAGCAGAAGGACTTTATACAATGAGCAGTTCTTC.

The rearrangement joins TRBV20-1 to TRBJ2-5; D might be TRBD1 or TRBD2, each matching 5 bases. Trimming pared 4 bases from V and 5 bases from J, leaving 8 bases between. Germline assignment: CDR1 DFQATT and CDR2 SNEGSKA (reference sequence). This CDR3 is 11 amino acids long. CDR3 protein: CSAIWGETQYF. The CDR3 DNA reads as TGCAGTGCTATTTGGGGGGAGACCCAGTACTTC.

This clone was seen a few times. The rearrangement joins TRBV6-5 to TRBJ2-5, with 10 nucleotides matching TRBD1. From germline, CDR1 is MNHEY and CDR2 SVGAGI. V trimming: 6 bases; J trimming: 5 bases; junction bases outside the gene matches: 6. The CDR3 totals 14 residues. DNA of the CDR3: TGTGCCAGCAGCACGACAGGGGGCGGGGAGACCCAGTACTTC. It is translated as CASSTTGGGETQYF.

This clone was seen only a few times. This chain uses TRBV29-1 with TRBJ1-1, with D tentatively TRBD1 (6 bases). The CDR3 extends over 11 amino acids. Trimming left V 7 bases short and J 4 bases short, with 10 bases between. The V gene's germline CDR1 is SQVTM and CDR2 ANQGSEA. The CDR3 spells CSARTATEAFF. The CDR3 DNA reads as TGCAGCGCGAGGACAGCCACTGAAGCTTTCTTT.

The V and J genes are TRBV29-1 and TRBJ1-4, with 7 bases identical to TRBD1. The length of the CDR3 is 15 residues. Germline V gene lookup returns CDR1 SQVTM and CDR2 ANQGSEA. J gave up 8 bases and V 4 bases, and 13 bases lay outside the gene matches. The CDR3 spells CSVVVLRQGREKLFF. The CDR3 region has the DNA TGCAGCGTTGTCGTTTTGAGACAGGGAAGGGAAAAACTGTTTTTT.

This chain joins TRBV19 and TRBJ1-2; possibly TRBD1 for D (6 bases). Germline CDR1 reads LNHDA; CDR2 reads SQIVND (reference sequence). Trimming cost V 8 bases and J 6 bases, with 19 bases left between them. The CDR3 covers 14 residues. The CDR3 nucleotides are TGTGCCAGTTGGCAGGCAGGGACATCTAATGGCTACACCTTC. Protein: CASWQAGTSNGYTF.

The V gene is TRBV28, the J gene TRBJ2-2, with 9 bases aligning to TRBD1. From germline, CDR1 is MDHEN and CDR2 SYDVKM. CDR3 length equals 14 residues. V dropped 3 bases and J dropped 7; count of bases not matched to a gene: 3. CDR3 in DNA: TGTGCCAGCAGTTTCTACAGGGGGCGCGGGGAGCTGTTTTTT. Translated: CASSFYRGRGELFF.

This clone was counted only a few times. The chain is built from TRBV29-1 and TRBJ2-3, with 8 bases identical to TRBD2. The germline CDR1 and CDR2 sequences are SQVTM and ANQGSEA. The V gene end was trimmed by 3 bases and the J gene end by 0 bases; junction bases not matched to a gene: 8. The CDR3 spans 16 residues. Here the CDR3 DNA reads TGCAGCGTTGAGAAACTAGGACTAGCCAGCACAGATACGCAGTATTTT. This codes for CSVEKLGLASTDTQYF.